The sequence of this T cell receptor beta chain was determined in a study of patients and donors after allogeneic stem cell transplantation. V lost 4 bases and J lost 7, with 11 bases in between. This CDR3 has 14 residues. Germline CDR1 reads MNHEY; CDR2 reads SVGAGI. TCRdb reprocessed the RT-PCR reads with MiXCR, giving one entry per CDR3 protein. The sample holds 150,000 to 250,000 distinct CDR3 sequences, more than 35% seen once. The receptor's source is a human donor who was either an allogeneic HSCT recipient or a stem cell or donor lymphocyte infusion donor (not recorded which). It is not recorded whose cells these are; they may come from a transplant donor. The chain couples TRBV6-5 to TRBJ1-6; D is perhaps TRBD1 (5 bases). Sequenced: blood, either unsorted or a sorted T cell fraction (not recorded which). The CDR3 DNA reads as TGTGCCAGCAGTTCTGTTCGGACAAATTCACCCCTCCACTTT. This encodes CASSSVRTNSPLHF.